This TCR beta chain is drawn from a study of radiotherapy plus CTLA-4 blockade in lung cancer. Notes on the study in general: Expansion in blood of tumor-derived TCR clones was seen after radiotherapy plus ipilimumab.

Remarks on this clone: Its antigen remains unknown.

Sequenced by immunoSEQ multiplex PCR; TCRdb stores in-frame clones only, minus some. Here the sample spans 80,000 to 100,000 clones, approximately 75% being singletons. Germline assignment: CDR1 SQVTM and CDR2 ANQGSEA. The V end was cut by 0 bases, the J end by 7 bases, with 9 bases between. CDR3 length: 12 residues. The chain has TRBV29-1 and TRBJ1-2, with D tentatively TRBD1 (6 bases). The TCR sequence derives from a human donor with non-small cell lung cancer who had a partial response to radiotherapy plus ipilimumab. Some clones in this sample may be carry-over from other donors' samples. This material consisted of peripheral blood, taken from a patient treated with radiotherapy plus ipilimumab. CDR3 sequence (DNA): TGCAGCGTTGAAGAAGGGGGGGGTGGCTACACCTTC. Encoded protein: CSVEEGGGGYTF.